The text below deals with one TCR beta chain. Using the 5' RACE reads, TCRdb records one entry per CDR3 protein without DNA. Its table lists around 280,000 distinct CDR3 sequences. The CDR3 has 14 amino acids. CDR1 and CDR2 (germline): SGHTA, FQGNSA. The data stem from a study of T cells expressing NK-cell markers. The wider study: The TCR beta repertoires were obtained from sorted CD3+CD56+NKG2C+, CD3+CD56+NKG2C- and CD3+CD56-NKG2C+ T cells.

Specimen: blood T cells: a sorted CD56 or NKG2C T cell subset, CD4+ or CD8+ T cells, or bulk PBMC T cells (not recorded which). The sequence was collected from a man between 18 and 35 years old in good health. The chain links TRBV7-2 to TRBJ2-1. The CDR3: CASSPLLTRNEQFF.